This TCR beta chain was captured by sequencing in a study of Ad26.COV2.S vaccination and SARS-CoV-2 variants. General study findings and limits: Participants given vaccine showed non-spike TCR breadth similar to that of placebo recipients.

Comments on this clone: Its antigen is unidentified.

The CDR3 covers 16 residues. Germline CDR1 is WNHNN and CDR2 is SYGVQD (reference sequence). J was trimmed by 8 bases and V by 6 bases; bases with no gene match: 17. Here immunoSEQ multiplex PCR was the method, and the copy in TCRdb shows in-frame clones only, minus some. The sample includes approximately 300,000 clones, around four fifths of them seen just once. Treatment noted: approximately 18 received Ad26.COV2.S at low or high dose, single or two shots; about 5 received placebo; per-sample allocation not given. Samples analyzed were those drawn on day 63 after the first vaccine or placebo injection.

V is TRBV10-1 and J is TRBJ2-3; 7 bases align to TRBD2. Source: peripheral blood, taken in a trial of Ad26.COV2.S vaccine versus placebo. The receptor's source is a person aged 18-65 years who received the Ad26.COV2.S COVID-19 vaccine or a placebo. The CDR3 here is CASSKETGGSHGTQYF. The DNA for the CDR3 is TGCGCCAGCAGCAAAGAGACGGGGGGTTCCCACGGTACGCAGTATTTT.